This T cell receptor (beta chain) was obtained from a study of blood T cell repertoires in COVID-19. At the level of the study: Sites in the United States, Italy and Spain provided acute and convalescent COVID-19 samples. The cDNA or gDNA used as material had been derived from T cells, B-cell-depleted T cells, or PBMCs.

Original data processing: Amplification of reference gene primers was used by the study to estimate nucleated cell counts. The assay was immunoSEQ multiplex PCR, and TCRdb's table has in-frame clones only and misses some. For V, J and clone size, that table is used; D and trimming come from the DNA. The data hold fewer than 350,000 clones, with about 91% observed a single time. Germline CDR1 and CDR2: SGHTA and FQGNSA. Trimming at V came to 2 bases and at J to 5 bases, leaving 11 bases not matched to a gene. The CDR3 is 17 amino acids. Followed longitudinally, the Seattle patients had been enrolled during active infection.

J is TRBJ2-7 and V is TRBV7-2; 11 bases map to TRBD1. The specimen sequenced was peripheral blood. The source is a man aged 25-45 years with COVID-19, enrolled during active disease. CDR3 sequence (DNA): TGTGCCAGCAGCTTATCTATTTCGATGGGACAGGGGGACGAGCAGTACTTC. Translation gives CASSLSISMGQGDEQYF.